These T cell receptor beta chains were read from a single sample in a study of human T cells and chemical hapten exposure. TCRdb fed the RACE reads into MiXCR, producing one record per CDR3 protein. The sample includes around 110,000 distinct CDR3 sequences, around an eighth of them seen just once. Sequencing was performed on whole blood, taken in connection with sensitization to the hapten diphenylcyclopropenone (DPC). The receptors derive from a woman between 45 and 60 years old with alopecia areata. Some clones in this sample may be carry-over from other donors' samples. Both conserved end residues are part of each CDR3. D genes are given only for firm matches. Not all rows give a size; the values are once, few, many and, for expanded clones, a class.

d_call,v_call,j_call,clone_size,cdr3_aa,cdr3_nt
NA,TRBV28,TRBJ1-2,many,CASSFLSPYGYTF,TGTGCCAGCAGTTTTCTGTCACCCTATGGCTACACCTTC
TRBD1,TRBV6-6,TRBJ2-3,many,CASRTRQGGTDTQYF,TGTGCCAGCAGAACTCGACAGGGTGGAACAGATACGCAGTATTTT
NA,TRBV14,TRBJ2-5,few,CASSQVEGKAEYF,TGTGCCAGCAGCCAAGTTGAGGGGAAGGCCGAGTACTTC
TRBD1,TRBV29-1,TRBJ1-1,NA,CSVSTGEAFF,TGCAGCGTTTCCACAGGGGAGGCTTTCTTT
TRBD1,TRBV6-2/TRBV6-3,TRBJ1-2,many,CASSHQTGGYTF,TGTGCCAGCAGTCACCAGACAGGGGGCTACACCTTC
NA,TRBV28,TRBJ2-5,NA,CASGRPVETQYF,TGTGCCAGCGGTAGACCCGTAGAGACCCAGTACTTC
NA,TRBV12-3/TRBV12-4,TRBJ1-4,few,CASSLGGTTNEKLFF,TGTGCCAGCAGTTTAGGCGGGACAACTAATGAAAAACTGTTTTTT
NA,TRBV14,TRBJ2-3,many,CASSLFSLFWAQYF,TGTGCCAGCAGCCTATTTTCACTATTCTGGGCGCAGTATTTT
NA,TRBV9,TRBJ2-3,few,CASSTQGQADTQYF,TGTGCCAGCAGTACCCAGGGTCAGGCAGATACGCAGTATTTT
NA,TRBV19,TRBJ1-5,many,CASSIEDGQPQHF,TGTGCCAGTAGTATAGAGGACGGCCAGCCCCAGCATTTT
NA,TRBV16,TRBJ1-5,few,CASSQSGSEYQPQHF,TGTGCCAGCAGCCAATCAGGGTCGGAATATCAGCCCCAGCATTTT
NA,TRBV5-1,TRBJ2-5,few,CASSQQTEETQYF,TGCGCCAGCAGCCAACAGACCGAAGAGACCCAGTACTTC
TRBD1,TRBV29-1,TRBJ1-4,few,CSVGGGSNEKLFF,TGCAGCGTTGGAGGGGGCTCCAATGAAAAACTGTTTTTT
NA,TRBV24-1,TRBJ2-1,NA,CATSANEGWDAEQFF,TGTGCCACCAGTGCCAATGAGGGATGGGACGCTGAGCAGTTCTTC
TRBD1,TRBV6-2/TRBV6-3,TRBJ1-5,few,CASSPRTGRPQHF,TGTGCCAGCAGTCCCCGGACAGGTCGGCCCCAGCATTTT
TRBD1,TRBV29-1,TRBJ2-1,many,CSGLSTGYNEQFF,TGCAGCGGTCTTTCGACAGGGTACAATGAGCAGTTCTTC
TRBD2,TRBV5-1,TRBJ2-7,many,CASSLVGLADEQYF,TGCGCCAGCAGCTTGGTAGGACTAGCGGACGAGCAGTACTTC
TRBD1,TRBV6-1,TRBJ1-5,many,CASSDGTGISNQPQHF,TGTGCCAGCAGTGACGGGACAGGGATTAGCAATCAGCCCCAGCATTTT
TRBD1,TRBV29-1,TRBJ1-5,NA,CSVEEARDRGFDQPQHF,TGCAGCGTTGAAGAGGCCCGGGACAGGGGTTTCGATCAGCCCCAGCATTTT
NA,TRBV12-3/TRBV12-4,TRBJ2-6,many,CASGQTEGANVLTF,TGTGCCAGCGGTCAGACGGAAGGGGCCAACGTCCTGACTTTC
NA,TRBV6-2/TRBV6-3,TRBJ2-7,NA,CASSPFFQSTYEQYF,TGTGCCAGCAGTCCATTTTTCCAAAGTACCTACGAGCAGTACTTC
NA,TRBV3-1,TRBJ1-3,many,CATSDSSVTRGNTIYF,TGTGCCACCTCAGATTCGTCAGTTACCCGAGGAAACACCATATATTTT
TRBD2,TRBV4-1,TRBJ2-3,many,CASSQVPAGKALHTQYF,TGCGCCAGCAGCCAAGTCCCAGCGGGAAAAGCCCTCCATACGCAGTATTTT
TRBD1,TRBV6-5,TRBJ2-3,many,CASSFLPPGTGQDTQYF,TGTGCCAGCAGTTTTCTACCCCCCGGGACAGGCCAAGATACGCAGTATTTT
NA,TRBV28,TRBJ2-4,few,CASITRGEDIQYF,TGTGCCAGCATAACCCGCGGGGAGGACATTCAGTACTTC
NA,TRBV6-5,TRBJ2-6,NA,CASSYRWTDNSGANVLTF,TGTGCCAGCAGTTACCGGTGGACAGACAACTCTGGGGCCAACGTCCTGACTTTC
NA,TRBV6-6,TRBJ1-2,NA,CATNRQEFLYGYTF,TGTGCCACCAACAGACAGGAGTTTCTCTATGGCTACACCTTC
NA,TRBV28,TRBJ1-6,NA,CASSSLADSPLHF,TGTGCCAGCAGTTCCCTTGCAGACTCACCCCTCCACTTT
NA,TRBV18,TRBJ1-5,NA,CASSLNPTGFNQPQHF,TGTGCCAGCTCACTCAACCCCACAGGGTTCAATCAGCCCCAGCATTTT
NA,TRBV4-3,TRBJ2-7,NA,CASSQDLYGRSYEQYF,TGCGCCAGCAGCCAAGACCTATACGGACGGAGCTACGAGCAGTACTTC
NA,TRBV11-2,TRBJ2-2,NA,CASSLGWAGADTGELFF,TGTGCCAGCAGCTTAGGTTGGGCGGGGGCCGACACCGGGGAGCTGTTTTTT
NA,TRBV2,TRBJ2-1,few,CASSLPGGSGREQFF,TGTGCCAGCAGTCTCCCGGGGGGCTCTGGACGTGAGCAGTTCTTC
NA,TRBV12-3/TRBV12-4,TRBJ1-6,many,CASSLNPTPLHF,TGTGCCAGCAGTTTAAACCCCACTCCCCTCCACTTT
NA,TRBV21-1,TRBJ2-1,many,CASKGTANNEQFF,TGTGCCAGCAAGGGGACAGCCAACAATGAGCAGTTCTTC
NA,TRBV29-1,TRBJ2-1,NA,CSVDTSINEQFF,TGCAGCGTTGACACCAGTATCAATGAGCAGTTCTTC
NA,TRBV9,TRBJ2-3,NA,CASSVAGHSTDTQYF,TGTGCCAGCAGCGTAGCTGGGCACTCCACAGATACGCAGTATTTT
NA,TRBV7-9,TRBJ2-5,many,CASTRPVDGETQYF,TGTGCCAGCACCCGGCCGGTGGACGGGGAGACCCAGTACTTC
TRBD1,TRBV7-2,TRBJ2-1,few,CASSPGQGRRNEQFF,TGTGCCAGCAGCCCCGGACAGGGGCGAAGAAATGAGCAGTTCTTC
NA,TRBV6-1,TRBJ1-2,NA,CASKATGPVQYGYTF,TGTGCCAGCAAAGCGACAGGTCCAGTACAGTATGGCTACACCTTC
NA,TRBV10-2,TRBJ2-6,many,CASSEELSGANVLTF,TGCGCCAGCAGTGAGGAGTTATCTGGGGCCAACGTCCTGACTTTC
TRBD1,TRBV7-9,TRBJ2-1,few,CASSRTGVNEQFF,TGTGCCAGCAGCCGAACAGGGGTGAATGAGCAGTTCTTC
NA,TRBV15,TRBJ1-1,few,CATSRDNSVTGMNTEAFF,TGTGCCACCAGCAGAGATAATAGTGTAACGGGAATGAACACTGAAGCTTTCTTT
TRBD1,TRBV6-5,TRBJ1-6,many,CASSSADRDNSPLHF,TGTGCCAGCAGTTCCGCGGACAGGGATAATTCACCCCTCCACTTT
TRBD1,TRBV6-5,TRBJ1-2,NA,CASSYDRGLTNYGYTF,TGTGCCAGCAGTTACGACAGGGGTCTTACTAACTATGGCTACACCTTC
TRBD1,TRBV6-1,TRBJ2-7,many,CASSEAAGTGSYEQYF,TGTGCCAGCAGTGAAGCAGCCGGGACAGGATCCTACGAGCAGTACTTC
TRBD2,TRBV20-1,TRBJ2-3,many,CSAPGLADTDTQYF,TGCAGTGCGCCGGGACTAGCGGACACAGATACGCAGTATTTT
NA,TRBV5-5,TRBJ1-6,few,CASSLYVGNSPLHF,TGTGCCAGCAGCTTGTATGTTGGGAATTCACCCCTCCACTTT
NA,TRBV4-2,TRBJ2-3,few,CASSQPTATDTQYF,TGTGCCAGCAGCCAACCAACGGCGACAGATACGCAGTATTTT
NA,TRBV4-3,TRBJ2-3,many,CASSPQPGGQKGF,TGCGCCAGCAGCCCTCAACCGGGCGGGCAGAAGGGTTTT
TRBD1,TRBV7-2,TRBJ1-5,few,CASSLTGTGINQPQHF,TGTGCCAGCAGCCTGACCGGGACAGGGATAAATCAGCCCCAGCATTTT
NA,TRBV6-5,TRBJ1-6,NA,CASSTQGNSPLHF,TGTGCCAGCAGTACTCAGGGGAATTCACCCCTCCACTTT
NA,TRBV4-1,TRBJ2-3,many,CASSRGTTDTQYF,TGCGCCAGCAGCCGCGGTACCACAGATACGCAGTATTTT
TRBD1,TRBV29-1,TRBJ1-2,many,CSVVYGTDYGYTF,TGCAGCGTTGTTTACGGGACAGACTATGGCTACACCTTC
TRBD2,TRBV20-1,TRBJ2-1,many,CSACLAGVSPEQFF,TGCAGTGCCTGTCTAGCGGGAGTCTCCCCTGAGCAGTTCTTC
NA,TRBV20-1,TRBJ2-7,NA,CSARWGGDYEQYF,TGCAGTGCTAGATGGGGCGGCGACTACGAGCAGTACTTC
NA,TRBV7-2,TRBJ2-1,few,CASSPKNEQFF,TGTGCCAGCAGCCCCAAGAATGAGCAGTTCTTC
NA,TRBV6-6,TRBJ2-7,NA,CASTYSDLAYEQYF,TGTGCCAGCACCTACTCGGACTTAGCCTACGAGCAGTACTTC
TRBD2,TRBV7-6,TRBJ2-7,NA,CASSRSGGTYEQYF,TGTGCCAGCAGCCGGAGCGGGGGTACCTACGAGCAGTACTTC